The 4 T cell receptor beta chains below were found in one sample sequenced in a study of blood T cell repertoires in COVID-19. Clones were read by immunoSEQ multiplex PCR, and TCRdb kept only the in-frame ones, dropping some. The sample includes roughly 290,000 clones, roughly 80% of them seen just once. The sequencing sample was made of peripheral blood. The receptors were gathered from a person between 65 and 80 years old with COVID-19, enrolled during active disease.

V is TRBV4-1 and J is TRBJ1-1; 8 bases are shared with TRBD1. The J segment lost 1 base and the V segment lost 1 base, leaving 8 bases of the junction unmatched. This CDR3 comprises 17 residues. The germline V gene encodes CDR1 MGHRA and CDR2 YSYEKL. CDR3: CASSQAHVRGPNTEAFF. The DNA of the CDR3 is TGCGCCAGCAGCCAAGCCCATGTCAGGGGGCCGAACACTGAAGCTTTCTTT.

This chain joins TRBV27 and TRBJ1-1; D is undetermined. Germline CDR1 MNHEY, CDR2 SMNVEV (reference sequence). The CDR3 consists of 13 residues. V was clipped by 0 bases and J by 8 bases, with 10 bases between them. For the CDR3, the DNA is TGTGCCAGCAGTTTATCGATTGGAGGGGAAGCTTTCTTT. This gives the protein CASSLSIGGEAFF.

The V call is TRBV5-1, the J call TRBJ2-1, with D possibly TRBD2 on 6 matching bases. The germline gives CDR1 SGHRS, CDR2 YFSETQ. Trimming left V 3 bases short and J 1 base short, with 11 bases between. The CDR3 has 15 residues. CDR3 sequence (DNA): TGCGCCAGCAGCTCGTTAGCGGTTTCCTACAATGAGCAGTTCTTC. Translation gives CASSSLAVSYNEQFF.

The gene calls are TRBV18 and TRBJ1-4; 10 nucleotides agree with TRBD1. Germline V lookup: CDR1 KGHSH, CDR2 LQKENI. V trimming: 0 bases; J trimming: 11 bases; junction bases outside the gene matches: 12. This CDR3 has 17 residues. CDR3 region: CASSPPVVVGQGWKLFF. The CDR3 nucleotides read TGTGCCAGCTCACCACCGGTCGTGGTGGGACAGGGGTGGAAACTGTTTTTT.